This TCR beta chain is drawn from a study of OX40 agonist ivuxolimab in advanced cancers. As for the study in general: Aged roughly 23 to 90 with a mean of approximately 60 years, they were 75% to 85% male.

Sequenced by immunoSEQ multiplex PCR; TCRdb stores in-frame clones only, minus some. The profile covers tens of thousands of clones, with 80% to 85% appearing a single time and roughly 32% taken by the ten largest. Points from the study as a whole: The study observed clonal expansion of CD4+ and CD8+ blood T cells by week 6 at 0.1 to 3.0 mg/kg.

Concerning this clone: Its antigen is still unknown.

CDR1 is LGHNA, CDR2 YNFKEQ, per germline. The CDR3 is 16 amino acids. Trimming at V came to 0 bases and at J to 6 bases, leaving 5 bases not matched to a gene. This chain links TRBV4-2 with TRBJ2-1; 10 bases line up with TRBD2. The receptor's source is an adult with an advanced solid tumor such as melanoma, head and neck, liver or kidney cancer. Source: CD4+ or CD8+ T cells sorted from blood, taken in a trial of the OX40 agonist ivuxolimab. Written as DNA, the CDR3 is TGTGCCAGCAGCCAAGAGGGGAGCGGGGGGGTCAATGAGCAGTTCTTC. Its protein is CASSQEGSGGVNEQFF.